This T cell receptor (beta chain) emerged from a study of blood T cell repertoires in COVID-19 (dated by TCRdb to the early 2020s). Study-wide context: Collaborator samples came from the United States, Italy and Spain and covered acute and convalescent phases of COVID-19. Where available, HLA class I and class II types were taken from metadata supplied by the sample provider and were not determined by assay-based typing. The samples were drawn from the first 160 participants of the ongoing ImmuneRACE study and from about 1,200 subjects provided by 6 global collaborators. The dataset comprised deeply sampled blood TCRbeta repertoires from subjects exposed to, actively infected with, or recovered from COVID-19. The repertoires were released in a freely available public database meant as a resource for research on the immune response to SARS-CoV-2. The prospective study material was composed of cDNA or gDNA derived from T cells, B-cell-depleted T cells, or PBMCs. The sample metadata nearly always contained a de-identified subject ID, COVID-19 status, age in years and sex.

TCRbeta CDR3 regions were amplified from genomic DNA by means of the immunoSEQ Assay, a bias-controlled multiplex PCR. The paper's processing steps were these. The number of nucleated cells in each sample was estimated by amplification of reference gene primers within the assay. To quantify the absolute abundance of each unique TCRbeta CDR3 rearrangement, sequence reads were collapsed and filtered. Productive Simpson clonality was computed per sample as the square root of Simpson's diversity index over productive rearrangements. TCRdb provides this immuneACCESS table in a form limited to in-frame rearrangements. Some clones are lacking; in checked studies, under half of them reflect an unresolved V gene, and why the rest are absent is not known. V, J and clone size reflect that table, while D and trimming were determined from the DNA. The sample table contains fewer than 350,000 clones; only one count was recorded for roughly nine tenths of them. Over 6% of the sample belongs to the ten largest clones.

The paper as a whole reports these results and caveats: The amount of clinical and demographic metadata varied by source and participant and was provided uncurated.

Participants in the prospective study were aged about 18 to 89 years, lived in 24 United States geographic areas, and enrolled through a virtual design. In the prospective study, cohorts were assigned on the basis of participant-reported clinical history obtained from a screening survey and a study questionnaire. ImmuneRACE Cohort 3 recovered participants were defined by two consecutive negative NP/OP PCR tests, healthcare professional clearance, or symptom resolution. In the prospective study, whole blood, serum and a nasopharyngeal or oropharyngeal swab were collected from each participant by mobile phlebotomists. Additional blood draws and questionnaires over an approximately two-month period could optionally be provided by prospective study participants. Before DNA extraction, blood samples from the prospective study were shipped at room temperature or frozen. The germline V end is reduced by 0 bases and the J end by 4 bases; junction bases left unmatched: 11. The germline V gene sets CDR1 to LGHNA and CDR2 to YSLEER. There are 18 amino acids in the CDR3, from cysteine to phenylalanine inclusive. The entry retains the CDR3 DNA only, 54 bases that are in frame from base 1.

To note about this clone: The antigen it binds to is not known. Base qualities were left out, and no much larger clone turns up one base away.

This chain joins TRBV4-3 to TRBJ2-3; the junction holds 9 bases that match TRBD2. The receptor's source is a woman aged 40 to 50 who had recovered from COVID-19. The sample consisted of PBMCs or T cells enriched from blood (not recorded which). The nucleotide sequence reads TGCGCCAGCAGCCAAGATCTATTAGCGGGAGTGGGCCCAGATACGCAGTATTTT. It encodes CASSQDLLAGVGPDTQYF.